These 2 T cell receptor beta chains were all obtained from the same sample, sequenced in a study of CD8 T cells in ankylosing spondylitis. Study findings and constraints: The study identified a TCR beta motif of 7 or 8 highly homologous variants that appeared characteristic of ankylosing spondylitis blood.

Antigens of these TCRs are unknown. From the 5' RACE reads, TCRdb called clonotypes with MiXCR, one entry per CDR3 protein. This sample yields approximately 540,000 distinct CDR3 sequences, of which roughly 12% are seen a single time; 6.8% belongs to the top ten. Sequenced: blood, either unsorted or a sorted T cell fraction (not recorded which). Receptor source: a male donor with ankylosing spondylitis.

This clonotype was seen ten or more times. The chain is built from TRBV7-9 and TRBJ2-7; perhaps TRBD2 as D (5 bases). The CDR3 spans 13 residues. Germline lookup yields CDR1 SEHNR and CDR2 FQNEAQ (reference sequence). Trimming took off 6 bases at V and 4 bases at J, with 13 bases between the two ends. The chain's CDR3 is CASRSPGSYEQYF. The CDR3 nucleotides read TGTGCCAGCAGGTCCCCGGGGTCGTACGAGCAGTACTTC.

The rearrangement links TRBV29-1 to TRBJ2-5, with TRBD2 as a possible D gene (6 bases). From germline, CDR1 is SQVTM and CDR2 ANQGSEA. The CDR3 is 12 residues long. The ends were cut back, 3 bases at V and 1 base at J, with 6 bases in the middle. The CDR3 spells CSVEGLQETQYF. For the CDR3, the DNA is TGCAGCGTTGAGGGACTCCAAGAGACCCAGTACTTC.